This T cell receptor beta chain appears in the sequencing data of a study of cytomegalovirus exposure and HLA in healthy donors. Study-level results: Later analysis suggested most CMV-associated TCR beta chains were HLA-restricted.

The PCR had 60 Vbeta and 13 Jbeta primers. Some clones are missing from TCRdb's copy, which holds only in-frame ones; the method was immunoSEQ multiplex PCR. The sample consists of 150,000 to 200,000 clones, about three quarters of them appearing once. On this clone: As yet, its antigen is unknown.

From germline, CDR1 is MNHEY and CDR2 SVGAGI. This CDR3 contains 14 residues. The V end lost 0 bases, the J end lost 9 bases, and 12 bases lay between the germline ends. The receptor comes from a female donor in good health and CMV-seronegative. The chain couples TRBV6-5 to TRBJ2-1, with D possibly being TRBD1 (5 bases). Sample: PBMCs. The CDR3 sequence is CASSYSGQAGEQFF. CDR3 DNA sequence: TGTGCCAGCAGTTACTCGGGGCAGGCTGGTGAGCAGTTCTTC.